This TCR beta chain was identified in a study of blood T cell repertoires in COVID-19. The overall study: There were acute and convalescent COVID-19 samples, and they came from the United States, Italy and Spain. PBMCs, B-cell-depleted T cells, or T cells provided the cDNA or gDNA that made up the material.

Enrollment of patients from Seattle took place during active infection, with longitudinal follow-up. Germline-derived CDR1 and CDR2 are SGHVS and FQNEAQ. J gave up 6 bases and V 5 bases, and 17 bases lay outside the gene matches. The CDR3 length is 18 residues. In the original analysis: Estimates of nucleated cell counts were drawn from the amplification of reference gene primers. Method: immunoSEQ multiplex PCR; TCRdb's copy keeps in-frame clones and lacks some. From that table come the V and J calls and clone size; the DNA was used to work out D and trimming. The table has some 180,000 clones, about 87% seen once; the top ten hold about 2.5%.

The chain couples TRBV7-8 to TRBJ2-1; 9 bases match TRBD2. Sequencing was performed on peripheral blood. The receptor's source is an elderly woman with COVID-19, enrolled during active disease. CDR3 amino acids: CASSQSNLAGGPLNEQFF. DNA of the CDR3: TGTGCCAGCAGCCAGTCTAATCTGGCGGGAGGGCCCCTCAATGAGCAGTTCTTC.